The 11 T cell receptor beta chains below come from one sample, sequenced in a study of beta chain features in type 1 diabetes. Expressed TCRB transcripts were sequenced because the entire RNA isolate underwent reverse transcription. Method: immunoSEQ multiplex PCR; TCRdb's copy keeps in-frame clones and lacks some. The top ten clones hold more than 0.4% of a sample with roughly 300,000 clones, roughly 8% of them seen once. Sample: central memory CD4+ T cells from blood. The source is a woman in her late teens or twenties in good health.

This clone was seen more than once but under ten times. V usage is TRBV5-8 and J usage is TRBJ2-7, with D unresolved. This CDR3 contains 12 residues. The V and J ends lost 2 bases and 4 bases respectively, with 7 bases between them. Germline-derived CDR1 and CDR2 are SGHTS and YDEGEE. This CDR3 is CASSLSWYEQYF. CDR3 DNA: TGTGCCAGCAGCTTAAGCTGGTACGAGCAGTACTTC.

The J gene is TRBJ2-7, the V gene TRBV23-1; no firm D call. TRBV23-1 belongs to the ORF category, with a function that is uncertain. Between the trimmed V and J ends, which lost 4 bases and 2 bases, there was a span of 6 bases. The CDR3 runs 12 residues. In DNA form, the CDR3 reads TGCGCCAGCAGTCCCCGTCCCTACGAGCAGTACTTC. Its translation: CASSPRPYEQYF.

This clone was counted at least ten times. The chain joins TRBV7-2 to TRBJ2-1; 10 bases agree with TRBD2. The CDR3 runs 16 residues. CDR1 is SGHTA, CDR2 FQGNSA, per germline. The J segment lost 7 bases and the V segment lost 0 bases, leaving 6 bases of the junction unmatched. This CDR3 reads CASSLASGGTSNEQFF. The CDR3 nucleotides read TGTGCCAGCAGCTTAGCTAGCGGGGGGACCTCTAATGAGCAGTTCTTC. The full variable domain, completed using reference TRBV7-2 and TRBJ2-1, is GAGVSQSPSNKVTEKGKDVELRCDPISGHTALYWYRQSLGQGLEFLIYFQGNSAPDKSGLPSDRFSAERTGGSVSTLTIQRTQQEDSAVYLCASSLASGGTSNEQFFGPGTRLTVL.

The CDR3, as DNA: TGTGCCAGCAGCCCCTCCGTTGGCTATGAGCAGTTCTTC. This gives the protein CASSPSVGYEQFF. The chain employs TRBV7-3 and TRBJ2-1; D unclear. Per the germline V gene, CDR1 is SGHTA and CDR2 is FQGTGA. V was cut by 5 bases and J by 8 bases, with 13 bases left in between. The CDR3 runs 13 residues.

Here the CDR3 DNA reads TGTGCCAGCAGCTTAAACCAGGGGTATGAGCAGTTCTTC. It codes for CASSLNQGYEQFF. The rearrangement joins TRBV11-2 to TRBJ2-1, with D possibly being TRBD1 (6 bases). This CDR3 is 13 amino acids long. The V and J ends lost 2 bases and 8 bases respectively, with 10 bases between them. CDR1 and CDR2 (germline): SGHAT, FQNNGV.

This clone was seen many times. The gene calls are TRBV4-3 and TRBJ2-1; a weak D match, TRBD2 (6 bases). The CDR3 contains 14 residues. V dropped 0 bases and J dropped 9 bases, with 12 bases sitting between them. Germline CDR1 and CDR2: LGHNA and YSLEER. CDR3 in amino acids: CASSQDRLVGEQFF. The CDR3 nucleotides are TGCGCCAGCAGCCAAGATAGACTAGTGGGTGAGCAGTTCTTC.

A few counts support this clone. The chain uses TRBV11-2 and TRBJ2-7; D is uncertain. The CDR3 has 13 residues. Germline CDR1 is SGHAT and CDR2 is FQNNGV. Trimming removed 0 bases at V and 3 bases at J, with 6 bases between. The CDR3 DNA is TGTGCCAGCAGCTTAGAGCGATACTACGAGCAGTACTTC. Its translation: CASSLERYYEQYF.

This clone was detected a few times. The genes are TRBV29-1 and TRBJ2-5; 11 nucleotides align to TRBD2. The V gene's germline CDR1 is SQVTM and CDR2 ANQGSEA. The J segment lost 4 bases and the V segment lost 3 bases, leaving 4 bases of the junction unmatched. The CDR3 spans 14 residues. CDR3 protein: CSVDSGRAGETQYF. CDR3 DNA sequence: TGCAGCGTTGATAGCGGGAGGGCCGGAGAGACCCAGTACTTC. The variable domain in full, completed from reference TRBV29-1 and TRBJ2-5, reads SAVISQKPSRDICQRGTSLTIQCQVDSQVTMMFWYRQQPGQSLTLIATANQGSEATYESGFVIDKFPISRPNLTFSTLTVSNMSPEDSSIYLCSVDSGRAGETQYFGPGTRLLVL.

This clone has ten or more counts. As DNA, the CDR3 is TGTGCCAGCAGCTTAAGGGAGAATACGCAGTATTTT. Its protein product is CASSLRENTQYF. The J gene is TRBJ2-3, the V gene TRBV7-9; maybe TRBD2 (5 bases). Germline V gene lookup returns CDR1 SEHNR and CDR2 FQNEAQ (reference sequence). Trimming removed 2 bases at V and 7 bases at J, with 7 bases between. This CDR3 is built from 12 residues.

This clone was observed a few times. The gene calls are TRBV9 and TRBJ1-1; D not certain. CDR1 SGDLS and CDR2 YYNGEE come from the germline V gene. V was trimmed by 0 bases and J by 4 bases, leaving 7 bases between them. The CDR3 has 13 residues. The CDR3 DNA sequence: TGTGCCAGCAGCGTAGGACGGGGCACTGAAGCTTTCTTT. It encodes CASSVGRGTEAFF.

The rearrangement links TRBV4-3 to TRBJ1-5, with 9 bases fitting TRBD1. The trim removed 1 base at V and 7 bases at J, leaving 8 bases unmatched. CDR1 and CDR2 from the germline V gene are LGHNA and YSLEER. The CDR3 is 16 amino acids. DNA for the CDR3: TGCGCCAGCAGCCAAGCGACAGGGGGAGGTGGACAGCCCCAGCATTTT. It translates to CASSQATGGGGQPQHF.